This is a list of T cell receptor beta chains from one sample in a study of PD-1 blockade in mismatch repair-deficient tumors. Clones were sequenced by immunoSEQ multiplex PCR, and TCRdb holds only the in-frame ones, with some missing. Among 120,000 or so clones listed, roughly 86% were seen once. The starting material was peripheral blood, obtained 44 weeks after starting pembrolizumab. These receptors were collected from an adult with mismatch repair-deficient cancer. CDR3s include the opening cysteine and the closing phenylalanine or tryptophan. Each record gives: V gene, J gene, clone size, D gene, CDR3 protein, CDR3 DNA. D genes are given only for firm matches. A clone size is listed for some rows: how often the clone was seen (once, few, many), or a class if it is expanded.

>TRBV28|TRBJ2-3|.|.
CASSLFGGVAGTDTQYF
TGTGCCAGCAGTTTATTTGGGGGAGTGGCGGGCACAGATACGCAGTATTTT
>TRBV9|TRBJ2-1|once|TRBD2
CASSVALLATSGKACEQFF
TGTGCCAGCAGCGTAGCCCTCTTGGCGACTAGCGGGAAGGCGTGTGAGCAGTTCTTC
>TRBV7-9|TRBJ1-1|.|TRBD1
CASRGTHRGSTEAFF
TGTGCCAGCAGGGGGACGCACAGGGGCAGCACTGAAGCTTTCTTT
>TRBV6-6|TRBJ1-5|.|.
CASRARGRQPQHF
TGTGCCAGCAGGGCCAGGGGAAGGCAGCCCCAGCATTTT
>TRBV4-1|TRBJ1-2|.|TRBD1
CASSQTPNFRDRGVSNYGYTF
TGCGCCAGCAGTCAAACCCCGAACTTCCGGGACAGGGGGGTGTCTAACTATGGCTACACCTTC
>TRBV4-1|TRBJ2-7|.|TRBD2
CASSQGLAGAGYEQYF
TGCGCCAGCAGCCAGGGACTAGCGGGAGCAGGATACGAGCAGTACTTC
>TRBV7-8|TRBJ2-1|.|TRBD2
CASSSEAGGGTNEQFF
TGTGCCAGCAGTTCAGAAGCGGGAGGGGGTACAAATGAGCAGTTCTTC
>TRBV5-6|TRBJ2-5|once|.
CASSLLEVGGQETQYF
TGTGCCAGCAGCTTGTTAGAGGTAGGGGGTCAAGAGACCCAGTACTTC
>TRBV10-3|TRBJ2-7|.|.
CAISESVARPSRYEQYF
TGTGCCATCAGTGAGTCGGTGGCACGGCCGTCTCGGTACGAGCAGTACTTC
>TRBV5-5|TRBJ2-1|.|TRBD2
CASSYSPGGYNEQFF
TGTGCCAGCAGCTATAGCCCGGGGGGGTACAATGAGCAGTTCTTC
>TRBV5-6|TRBJ1-4|.|TRBD1
CASSLQIRQGGEKLFF
TGTGCCAGCAGCTTGCAAATTCGGCAGGGGGGAGAAAAACTGTTTTTT
>TRBV2|TRBJ2-6|.|.
CASDSRRDSGANVLTF
TGTGCCAGCGACAGTCGCAGGGACTCTGGGGCCAACGTCCTGACTTTC
>TRBV6-1|TRBJ2-6|few|.
CASSTTSSGANVLTF
TGTGCCAGCAGTACCACAAGCTCTGGGGCCAACGTCCTGACTTTC
>TRBV5-8|TRBJ2-4|.|.
CASSSYIKNIQYF
TGTGCCAGCAGCAGTTATATCAAAAACATTCAGTACTTC
>TRBV29-1|TRBJ2-7|.|.
CSVAGRTYEQYF
TGCAGCGTTGCCGGTAGGACCTACGAGCAGTACTTC
>TRBV10-3|TRBJ2-7|.|.
CAISESGRDNEQYF
TGTGCCATCAGTGAGTCAGGTAGGGATAACGAGCAGTACTTC
>TRBV9|TRBJ1-2|.|.
CASSVRDSSRGYTF
TGTGCCAGCAGCGTAAGGGACTCGTCTAGGGGCTACACCTTC
>TRBV5-4|TRBJ1-2|.|.
CASSPSGNNYGYTF
TGTGCCAGCAGCCCTTCCGGCAATAACTATGGCTACACCTTC
>TRBV29-1|TRBJ2-1|.|TRBD2
CSAREEASASGSHNEQFF
TGCAGCGCCAGGGAGGAGGCAAGTGCTAGCGGGAGCCACAATGAACAGTTCTTC
>TRBV11-2|TRBJ2-1|.|TRBD2
CASSSTSGSHEQFF
TGTGCCAGCAGCTCGACTAGCGGGAGTCATGAGCAGTTCTTC
>TRBV5-1|TRBJ2-7|once|.
CASSLGPGAYEQYF
TGCGCCAGCAGCTTGGGGCCAGGAGCCTACGAGCAGTACTTC
>TRBV7-2|TRBJ2-1|.|TRBD2
CASSLRTSGDNEQFF
TGTGCCAGCAGCTTAAGGACTAGCGGGGACAATGAGCAGTTCTTC
>TRBV29-1|TRBJ2-7|.|TRBD2
CSVERENYEQYF
TGCAGCGTTGAGCGGGAGAACTACGAGCAGTACTTC
>TRBV5-1|TRBJ1-2|.|TRBD1
CASSLRRGLGYGYTF
TGCGCCAGCAGCTTGCGCAGGGGGCTCGGGTATGGCTACACCTTC
>TRBV7-2|TRBJ2-7|.|.
CASSQTGFEQYF
TGTGCCAGCAGCCAAACAGGTTTCGAGCAGTACTTC
>TRBV2|TRBJ2-3|.|TRBD1
CASTSDRAQDTQYF
TGTGCCAGCACCTCGGACAGGGCCCAAGATACGCAGTATTTT
>TRBV7-9|TRBJ2-7|.|.
CASSLAPPGRGVREEQYF
TGTGCCAGCAGCTTAGCGCCCCCAGGGAGGGGGGTGAGGGAAGAGCAGTACTTC
>TRBV11-2|TRBJ1-2|.|.
CASSLSPDRNYGYTF
TGTGCCAGCAGCTTAAGTCCTGACAGAAACTATGGCTACACCTTC
>TRBV7-8|TRBJ1-5|.|.
CASSYDRIMGPQHF
TGTGCCAGCAGCTACGACAGGATTATGGGGCCCCAGCATTTT
>TRBV27|TRBJ2-7|.|.
CASSLYNSYEQYF
TGTGCCAGCAGTTTATATAACTCCTACGAGCAGTACTTC
>TRBV5-1|TRBJ1-1|.|.
CASSLVQGNTEAFF
TGCGCCAGCAGCTTGGTACAGGGGAACACTGAAGCTTTCTTT
>TRBV7-3|TRBJ2-5|.|.
CASSPRGQQETQYF
TGTGCCAGCAGCCCCCGCGGGCAACAAGAGACCCAGTACTTC
>TRBV11-2|TRBJ2-7|few|.
CASSPTSPYEQYF
TGTGCCAGCAGCCCCACCAGCCCCTACGAGCAGTACTTC
>TRBV13|TRBJ2-5|.|TRBD1
CASSPQGPRQETQYF
TGTGCCAGCAGCCCACAGGGGCCCCGCCAAGAGACCCAGTACTTC
>TRBV28|TRBJ2-7|.|TRBD1
CASANRDRGREQYF
TGTGCCAGCGCTAACCGGGACAGGGGGCGGGAGCAGTACTTC
>TRBV25-1|TRBJ2-7|few|.
CASSDRGEQYF
TGTGCCAGCAGTGATCGGGGCGAGCAGTACTTC
>TRBV18|TRBJ1-4|.|.
CASSPPSQMNEKLFF
TGTGCCAGCTCACCACCTTCACAGATGAATGAAAAACTGTTTTTT
>TRBV27|TRBJ2-2|.|TRBD1
CASGQGGTGELFF
TGTGCCAGCGGACAGGGGGGGACCGGGGAGCTGTTTTTT
>TRBV29-1|TRBJ2-7|.|.
CSVGDPPYEQYF
TGCAGCGTAGGGGACCCGCCCTACGAGCAGTACTTC
>TRBV5-1|TRBJ2-3|.|.
CASTRQNWPVADTQYF
TGCGCCAGCACCAGACAGAACTGGCCAGTGGCAGATACGCAGTATTTT
>TRBV18|TRBJ2-7|few|TRBD1
CASSGTGGGHEQYF
TGTGCCAGCTCGGGGACAGGGGGCGGCCACGAGCAGTACTTC
>TRBV7-8|TRBJ2-7|.|TRBD2
CASSVSGAYEQYF
TGTGCCAGCAGCGTTAGCGGGGCCTACGAGCAGTACTTC
>TRBV7-8|TRBJ1-2|.|.
CASSLRVPPYGYTF
TGTGCCAGCAGCCTCAGGGTACCCCCCTATGGCTACACCTTC
>TRBV15|TRBJ2-2|.|.
CATSRELSWNTGELFF
TGTGCCACCAGCAGGGAGCTCTCGTGGAACACCGGGGAGCTGTTTTTT
>TRBV4-2|TRBJ2-7|once|TRBD2
CASSQSTLAGAGEQYF
TGTGCCAGCAGCCAATCTACTTTAGCGGGAGCGGGCGAGCAGTACTTC
>TRBV5-1|TRBJ2-5|.|.
CASSWGRGETQYF
TGCGCCAGCAGCTGGGGCAGGGGAGAGACCCAGTACTTC
>TRBV19|TRBJ2-5|.|.
CASSTPTAQETQYF
TGTGCCAGTAGTACCCCGACGGCCCAAGAGACCCAGTACTTC
>TRBV19|TRBJ2-7|.|TRBD2
CASTLGAGDEQYF
TGTGCCAGTACCCTTGGAGCGGGAGACGAGCAGTACTTC
>TRBV4-3|TRBJ1-2|.|.
CASSPSIRSRYGYTF
TGCGCCAGCAGCCCTTCGATTAGGTCAAGGTATGGCTACACCTTC
>TRBV30|TRBJ1-2|.|.
CAWSPNYGYTF
TGTGCCTGGAGTCCTAACTATGGCTACACCTTC
>TRBV5-4|TRBJ2-7|.|.
CASSSNHYSYEQYF
TGTGCCAGCAGCTCCAACCATTACTCCTACGAGCAGTACTTC
>TRBV4-3|TRBJ2-7|.|TRBD2
CASSQEVGGLAYEQYF
TGCGCCAGCAGCCAAGAAGTCGGCGGACTAGCCTACGAGCAGTACTTC
>TRBV5-1|TRBJ1-1|.|.
CASSLGPGNTEAFF
TGCGCCAGCAGCTTGGGCCCGGGGAACACTGAAGCTTTCTTT
>TRBV4-1|TRBJ2-3|.|.
CASSQERMDPRWTDTQYF
TGCGCCAGCAGCCAAGAAAGAATGGACCCAAGATGGACAGATACGCAGTATTTT
>TRBV19|TRBJ2-1|.|.
CASSYLRTRGKDEQFF
TGTGCCAGTAGCTACCTCCGAACTAGAGGTAAGGATGAGCAGTTCTTC
>TRBV6-6|TRBJ1-5|once|.
CASSYSELLSNQPQHF
TGTGCCAGCAGTTACTCGGAACTCCTTAGCAATCAGCCCCAGCATTTT
>TRBV18|TRBJ1-2|.|.
CASSRTGTRDGYTF
TGTGCCAGCTCACGTACCGGGACGAGGGATGGCTACACCTTC
>TRBV29-1|TRBJ2-7|once|TRBD1
CSVVWGTGSSYEQYF
TGCAGCGTTGTCTGGGGGACAGGGAGTTCCTACGAGCAGTACTTC
>TRBV7-6|TRBJ2-3|.|.
CASRPTDAFTDTQYF
TGTGCCAGCCGCCCTACGGACGCGTTTACAGATACGCAGTATTTT
>TRBV2|TRBJ2-2|.|TRBD1
CASSEAWTGPTGELFF
TGTGCCAGCAGTGAAGCCTGGACAGGACCCACCGGGGAGCTGTTTTTT